This T cell receptor beta chain was recovered during a study of shared clonotypes between healthy human individuals. Clones were read by immunoSEQ multiplex PCR, and TCRdb kept only the in-frame ones, dropping some. The profile shows more than 1.2 million clones, just under 99% of them singletons. The CDR3 has 18 amino acids. V trimming: 6 bases; J trimming: 2 bases; junction bases outside the gene matches: 12. CDR1 and CDR2 from the germline V gene are SNHLY and FYNNEI. This receptor was identified in a man aged 25-45 years in good health. The sample comprised naive CD4+ T cells sorted from blood. Subset here: CD45RA+ positively selected. The chain joins TRBV2 to TRBJ2-1, with 11 bases fitting TRBD1. CDR3 bases: TGTGCCAGCAGGCCGGGACAGGGGGGCCTCGGAGCCTACAATGAGCAGTTCTTC. This gives the protein CASRPGQGGLGAYNEQFF. Full variable domain (outside the CDR3, taken from reference TRBV2 and TRBJ2-1): EPEVTQTPSHQVTQMGQEVILRCVPISNHLYFYWYRQILGQKVEFLVSFYNNEISEKSEIFDDQFSVERPDGSNFTLKIRSTKLEDSAMYFCASRPGQGGLGAYNEQFFGPGTRLTVL.